These 3 T cell receptor beta chains share one sample of origin, sequenced in a study of early T cells in non-severe SARS-CoV-2 infection. Each CDR3 protein gets one entry after TCRdb re-called the 5' RACE reads with MiXCR. The table has over 75,000 distinct CDR3 sequences, about 13% seen once. The specimen sequenced was whole blood. The receptors here all came from an adult who was a healthcare worker with PCR-confirmed SARS-CoV-2 infection or an uninfected control (not recorded which).

This clonotype was detected a few times. The chain has TRBV4-3 and TRBJ2-7, with 7 bases identical to TRBD1. The CDR3 sequence is 13 residues long. The junction had 4 bases not matched to a gene; V was cut back by 2 bases and J by 6 bases. CDR1 and CDR2 from the germline V gene are LGHNA and YSLEER. This CDR3 is CASSQHTGAEQYF. CDR3 nucleotide sequence: TGCGCCAGCAGCCAACACACAGGGGCCGAGCAGTACTTC.

This clonotype was detected ten times or more. V and J are TRBV5-1 and TRBJ2-6; D is ambiguous. In germline, CDR1 is SGHRS, CDR2 YFSETQ. The CDR3 length is 14 residues. V was shortened by 0 bases and J by 0 bases, with 1 base between the two germline ends. CDR3 loop: CASSLGSGANVLTF. CDR3 nucleotides: TGCGCCAGCAGCTTGGGCTCTGGGGCCAACGTCCTGACTTTC.

This clonotype was seen ten or more times. The chain couples TRBV7-2 to TRBJ2-1; D gene unclear. This CDR3 has 12 amino acids. V gave up 1 base and J gave up 7 bases, with 5 bases separating them. Germline V gene data show CDR1 as SGHTA and CDR2 as FQGNSA. The DNA for the CDR3 is TGTGCCAGCAGCTTAGTTGGGAATGAGCAGTTCTTC. Translation gives CASSLVGNEQFF.